These 8 T cell receptor beta chains originate from one sample sequenced in a study of early T cells in non-severe SARS-CoV-2 infection. Each CDR3 protein gets one entry after TCRdb re-called the 5' RACE reads with MiXCR. This sample has 70,000 to 95,000 distinct CDR3 sequences; 14% to 15% occur once, and the top ten carry around 0.58%. Specimen: whole blood. These receptors came from an adult who was a healthcare worker with PCR-confirmed SARS-CoV-2 infection or an uninfected control (not recorded which).

The chain links TRBV14 to TRBJ1-6, with unresolved D. There are 14 residues in the CDR3. CDR1 is SGHDN, CDR2 FVKESK, per germline. The V end lost 0 bases, the J end lost 7 bases, and 7 bases lay between the germline ends. Here the CDR3 reads CASSQDLGNSPLHF. The CDR3, as DNA: TGTGCCAGCAGCCAAGACTTGGGGAATTCACCCCTCCACTTT.

This clonotype was counted between two and nine times. The chain recombines TRBV7-2 with TRBJ1-1; D not resolved. Germline assignment: CDR1 SGHTA and CDR2 FQGNSA. This CDR3 has 13 amino acids. The V end was cut by 2 bases, the J end by 1 base, with 5 bases between. CDR3 nucleotide sequence: TGTGCCAGCAGCTTAACAAAGAACACTGAAGCTTTCTTT. It specifies CASSLTKNTEAFF. Using reference TRBV7-2 and TRBJ1-1 for the parts outside the CDR3, the full variable domain is GAGVSQSPSNKVTEKGKDVELRCDPISGHTALYWYRQSLGQGLEFLIYFQGNSAPDKSGLPSDRFSAERTGGSVSTLTIQRTQQEDSAVYLCASSLTKNTEAFFGQGTRLTVV.

This clonotype has a handful of counts. The J gene is TRBJ2-5, the V gene TRBV12-5, with TRBD1 as a possible D gene (5 bases). Trimming removed 1 base from V and 0 bases from J, with 12 bases in between. CDR1 is LGHNT, CDR2 FRNRAP, per germline. The CDR3 consists of 16 residues. In DNA, the CDR3 is TGTGCTAGTGGTTTGGCCCCCGACAGCTACCAAGAGACCCAGTACTTC. This encodes CASGLAPDSYQETQYF.

This chain uses TRBV29-1 with TRBJ2-5; 8 bases are a match to TRBD1. Losses at the gene ends were 4 bases for V and 2 bases for J; bases not matched to a gene: 3. Looked up from germline, CDR1 is SQVTM and CDR2 is ANQGSEA. This CDR3 has 13 amino acids. The CDR3 loop reads CSVAQGVQETQYF. As DNA, the CDR3 is TGCAGCGTTGCACAGGGGGTTCAAGAGACCCAGTACTTC. Filled out from reference TRBV29-1 and TRBJ2-5, the complete variable domain reads SAVISQKPSRDICQRGTSLTIQCQVDSQVTMMFWYRQQPGQSLTLIATANQGSEATYESGFVIDKFPISRPNLTFSTLTVSNMSPEDSSIYLCSVAQGVQETQYFGPGTRLLVL.

This clonotype was counted between two and nine times. The CDR3 spells CASSRGRSGNTIYF. CDR3 sequence (DNA): TGTGCCAGCAGTCGCGGCCGCTCTGGAAACACCATATATTTT. J is TRBJ1-3 and V is TRBV12-3 or TRBV12-4; D unresolved. V was clipped by 5 bases and J by 0 bases, with 8 bases between them. The CDR3 runs to 14 residues.

This clonotype was observed once. V gene TRBV15 combines with J gene TRBJ1-3; D possibly corresponds to TRBD1 (6 bases). Trimming stripped 5 bases from V and 4 bases from J, with 12 bases between. The CDR3 is 14 amino acids. Per germline, CDR1 LNHNV and CDR2 YYDKDF (reference sequence). As DNA, the CDR3 is TGTGCCACCAGCGCAGGGGCGATGGGAAACACCATATATTTT. Translated: CATSAGAMGNTIYF.

This clonotype showed up just a few times. The genes are TRBV12-3 or TRBV12-4 and TRBJ2-1; D is uncertain. V dropped 6 bases and J dropped 0 bases, with 24 bases sitting between them. The CDR3 sequence is 19 residues long. Here the CDR3 reads CASSPPPRAQTSSYNEQFF. For the CDR3, the DNA is TGTGCCAGCAGCCCCCCACCAAGAGCGCAAACAAGCTCCTACAATGAGCAGTTCTTC.

This clonotype has just a few counts. The genes are TRBV30 and TRBJ2-5; the match to TRBD2 covers 11 bases. From germline, CDR1 is GTSNPN and CDR2 SVGIG (reference sequence). The ends lost 1 base at V and 3 bases at J; junction bases unmatched: 1. The CDR3 is 14 residues long. The DNA of the CDR3 is TGTGCCTGGAGTGGGGGACTAGCGGAAGAGACCCAGTACTTC. Its protein is CAWSGGLAEETQYF.